The clone carrying this TCR beta chain was recorded only once. Original data processing: Reference gene primers were amplified, and this amplification served to estimate nucleated cell counts. Only in-frame clones appear in the TCRdb table, and some are missing; sequencing was by immunoSEQ multiplex PCR. The DNA gave D and trimming, while V, J and clone size come from that table. The repertoire holds over 200,000 clones, with over 80% as singletons. This record comes from a study of blood T cell repertoires in COVID-19. Study information: There were acute and convalescent COVID-19 samples, and they came from the United States, Italy and Spain.

The participants were between about 18 and 90 years old and came from 24 US areas. Clinical history reported by participants formed the basis on which cohorts were assigned. CDR1 is SGHDT, CDR2 YYEEEE, per germline. CDR3 length: 13 amino acids. The ends were cut back, 4 bases at V and 4 bases at J, with 11 bases in the middle. This sequence was found in a man aged 30 to 45 who had recovered from COVID-19. The chain carries TRBV5-6 and TRBJ1-1; no reliable D call. Sequencing was carried out using PBMCs or T cells enriched from blood (not recorded which). The DNA for the CDR3 is TGTGCCAGCAGCGTAGGCGGAAGCACTGAAGCTTTCTTT. Translation gives CASSVGGSTEAFF.